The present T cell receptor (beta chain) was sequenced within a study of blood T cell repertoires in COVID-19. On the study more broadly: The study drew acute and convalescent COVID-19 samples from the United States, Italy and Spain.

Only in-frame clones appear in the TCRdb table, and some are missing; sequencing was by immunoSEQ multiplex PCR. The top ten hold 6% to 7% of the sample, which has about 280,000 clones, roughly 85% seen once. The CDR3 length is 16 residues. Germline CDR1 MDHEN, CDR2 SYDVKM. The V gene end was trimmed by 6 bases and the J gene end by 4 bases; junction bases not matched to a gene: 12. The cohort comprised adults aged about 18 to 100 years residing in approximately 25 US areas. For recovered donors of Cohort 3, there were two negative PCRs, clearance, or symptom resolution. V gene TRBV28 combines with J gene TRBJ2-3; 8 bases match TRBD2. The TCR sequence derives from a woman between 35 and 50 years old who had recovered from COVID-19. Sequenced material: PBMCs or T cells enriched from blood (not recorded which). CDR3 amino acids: CASSLAGTREADTQYF. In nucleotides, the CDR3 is TGTGCCAGCAGCTTGGCCGGGACTAGGGAAGCAGATACGCAGTATTTT.